This is a list of T cell receptor beta chains from one sample in a study of blood T cell repertoires in COVID-19. Produced via immunoSEQ multiplex PCR; TCRdb's table is partial and in-frame only. The profile shows about 250,000 clones, around 89% of them singletons. The sample was PBMCs or T cells enriched from blood (not recorded which). Receptors were obtained from a woman aged 45-65 years who had recovered from COVID-19. Each CDR3 is given with its conserved first and last residue. A D gene is named only where the DNA matches it firmly. Size is stated for part of the rows, as once, few or many counts, or as a class when the clone is expanded.

abundance: once; j_gene: TRBJ1-3; v_gene: TRBV18; d_gene: .; CDR3aa: CASSPPSLSGNTIYF; CDR3nt: TGTGCCAGCTCACCACCCTCTCTCTCTGGAAACACCATATATTTT
abundance: .; j_gene: TRBJ2-3; v_gene: TRBV10-3; d_gene: .; CDR3aa: CAISGVDSGVSTDTQYF; CDR3nt: TGTGCCATCAGTGGGGTGGATAGCGGAGTCAGCACAGATACGCAGTATTTT
abundance: .; j_gene: TRBJ1-1; v_gene: TRBV4-2; d_gene: TRBD1; CDR3aa: CASSQYRGGGTEAFF; CDR3nt: TGTGCCAGCAGCCAATACAGGGGCGGCGGGACTGAAGCTTTCTTT
abundance: once; j_gene: TRBJ2-7; v_gene: TRBV30; d_gene: TRBD2; CDR3aa: CAWSRRGSSYEQYF; CDR3nt: TGTGCCTGGAGTCGTCGCGGGAGCTCCTACGAGCAGTACTTC
abundance: .; j_gene: TRBJ1-2; v_gene: TRBV10-3; d_gene: .; CDR3aa: CAISVQADYGYTF; CDR3nt: TGTGCCATCAGTGTTCAGGCCGACTATGGCTACACCTTC
abundance: .; j_gene: TRBJ2-7; v_gene: TRBV29-1; d_gene: .; CDR3aa: CSVEGLLDSYEQYF; CDR3nt: TGCAGCGTTGAAGGACTTCTAGACTCCTACGAGCAGTACTTC
abundance: .; j_gene: TRBJ2-1; v_gene: TRBV13; d_gene: TRBD1; CDR3aa: CASSLEGAAYNEQFF; CDR3nt: TGTGCCAGCAGCTTAGAGGGGGCCGCCTACAATGAGCAGTTCTTC
abundance: .; j_gene: TRBJ2-1; v_gene: TRBV5-4; d_gene: .; CDR3aa: CASSLTLESYNEQFF; CDR3nt: TGTGCCAGCAGCTTGACACTAGAGTCCTACAATGAGCAGTTCTTC
abundance: .; j_gene: TRBJ2-1; v_gene: TRBV3-1/TRBV3-2; d_gene: TRBD2; CDR3aa: CASSLLALQNNEQFF; CDR3nt: TGTGCCAGCAGCCTACTAGCGCTTCAAAACAATGAGCAGTTCTTC
abundance: .; j_gene: TRBJ1-1; v_gene: TRBV5-1; d_gene: TRBD1; CDR3aa: CASSAGTGNTEAFF; CDR3nt: TGCGCCAGCAGCGCCGGGACAGGGAACACTGAAGCTTTCTTT